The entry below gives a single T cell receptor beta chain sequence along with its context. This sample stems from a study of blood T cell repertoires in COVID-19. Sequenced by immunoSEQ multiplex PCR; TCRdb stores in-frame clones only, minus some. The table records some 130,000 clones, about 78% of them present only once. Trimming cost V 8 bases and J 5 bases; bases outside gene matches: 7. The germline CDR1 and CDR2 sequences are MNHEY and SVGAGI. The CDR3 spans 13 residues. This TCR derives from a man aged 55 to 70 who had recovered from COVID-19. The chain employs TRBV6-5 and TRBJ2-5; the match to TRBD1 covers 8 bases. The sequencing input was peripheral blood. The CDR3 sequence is CASGQGRWETQYF. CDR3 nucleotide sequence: TGTGCCAGCGGACAGGGAAGGTGGGAGACCCAGTACTTC.